One TCR beta chain is described in this entry. Its antigen is undetermined. The data were obtained in a study of T cells after posttransplantation cyclophosphamide. Clones were sequenced by immunoSEQ multiplex PCR, and TCRdb holds only the in-frame ones, with some missing. The table includes approximately 32,000 clones, around 90% detected once. The length of the CDR3 is 17 residues. The ends were cut back, 0 bases at V and 7 bases at J, with 21 bases in the middle. Germline V gene data show CDR1 as MGHRA and CDR2 as YSYEKL. Whole-study findings and limits: After PTCy, TRB diversity resembled that of CNI/methotrexate controls.

The chain is built from TRBV4-1 and TRBJ1-2; a possible D gene is TRBD1 (5 bases). This clonotype was obtained from a middle-aged woman with a blood cancer, CMV-positive, and with a related stem cell donor. The material sequenced was PBMCs. As DNA, the CDR3 is TGCGCCAGCAGCCAAGAATTCGGCCGCAGGGTGGGTCGTGGCTACACCTTC. The encoded protein is CASSQEFGRRVGRGYTF.